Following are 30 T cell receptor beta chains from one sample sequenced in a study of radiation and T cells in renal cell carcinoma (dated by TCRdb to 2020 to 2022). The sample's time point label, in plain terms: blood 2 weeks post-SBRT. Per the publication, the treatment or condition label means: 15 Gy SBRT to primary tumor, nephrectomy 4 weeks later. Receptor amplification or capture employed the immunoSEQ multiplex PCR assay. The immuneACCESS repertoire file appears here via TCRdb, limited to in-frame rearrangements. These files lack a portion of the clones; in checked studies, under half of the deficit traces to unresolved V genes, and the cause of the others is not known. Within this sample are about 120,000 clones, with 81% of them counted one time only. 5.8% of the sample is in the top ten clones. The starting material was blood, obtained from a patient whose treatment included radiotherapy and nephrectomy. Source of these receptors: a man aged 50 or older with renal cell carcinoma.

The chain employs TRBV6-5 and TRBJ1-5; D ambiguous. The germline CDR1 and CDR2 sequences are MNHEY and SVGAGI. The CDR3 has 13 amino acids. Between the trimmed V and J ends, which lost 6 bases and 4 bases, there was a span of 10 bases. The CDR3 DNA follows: TGTGCCAGCAGCCGCGGAGAGAATCAGCCCCAGCATTTT. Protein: CASSRGENQPQHF.

CDR3 DNA: TGCGCCAGCAGTGGGGCTAGCGGATACACTGGGGATGAGCAGTTCTTC. This sequence encodes CASSGASGYTGDEQFF. V usage is TRBV5-1 and J usage is TRBJ2-1; 7 bases are a match to TRBD2. Trimming at V came to 5 bases and at J to 8 bases, leaving 16 bases not matched to a gene. The CDR3 is made up of 16 amino acids. CDR1 and CDR2 (germline): SGHRS, YFSETQ.

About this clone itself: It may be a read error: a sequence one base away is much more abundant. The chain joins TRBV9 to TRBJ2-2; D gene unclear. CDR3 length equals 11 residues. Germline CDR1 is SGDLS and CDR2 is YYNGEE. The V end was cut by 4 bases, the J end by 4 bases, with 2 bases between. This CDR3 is CASSTTGELFF. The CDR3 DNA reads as TGTGCCAGCAGCACCACCGGGGAGCTGTTTTTT.

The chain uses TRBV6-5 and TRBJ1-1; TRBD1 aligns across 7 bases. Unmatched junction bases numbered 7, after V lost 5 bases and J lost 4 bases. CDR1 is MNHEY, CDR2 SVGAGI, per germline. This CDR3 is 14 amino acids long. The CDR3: CASSASSGGTEAFF. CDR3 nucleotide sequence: TGTGCCAGCAGTGCATCTTCAGGGGGCACTGAAGCTTTCTTT.

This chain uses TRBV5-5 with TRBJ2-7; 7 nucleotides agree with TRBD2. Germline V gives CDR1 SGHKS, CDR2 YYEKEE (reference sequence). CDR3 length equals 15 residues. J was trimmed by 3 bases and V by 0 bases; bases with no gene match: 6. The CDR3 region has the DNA TGTGCCAGCAGCTTGGCCCCTAGCGGAAACTACGAGCAGTACTTC. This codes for CASSLAPSGNYEQYF.

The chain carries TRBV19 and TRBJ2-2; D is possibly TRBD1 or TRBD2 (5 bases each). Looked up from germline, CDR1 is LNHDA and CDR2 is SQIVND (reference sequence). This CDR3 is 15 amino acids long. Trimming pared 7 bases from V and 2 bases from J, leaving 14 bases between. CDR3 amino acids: CASNPGRTNTGELFF. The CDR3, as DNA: TGTGCCAGTAACCCGGGACGGACTAACACCGGGGAGCTGTTTTTT. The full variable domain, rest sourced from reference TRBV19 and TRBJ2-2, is DGGITQSPKYLFRKEGQNVTLSCEQNLNHDAMYWYRQDPGQGLRLIYYSQIVNDFQKGDIAEGYSVSREKKESFPLTVTSAQKNPTAFYLCASNPGRTNTGELFFGEGSRLTVL.

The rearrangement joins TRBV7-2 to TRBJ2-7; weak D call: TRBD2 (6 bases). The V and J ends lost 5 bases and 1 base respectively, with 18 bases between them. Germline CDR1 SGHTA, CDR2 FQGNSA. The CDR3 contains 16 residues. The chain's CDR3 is CASSQGPGDGSYEQYF. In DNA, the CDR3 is TGTGCCAGCAGCCAGGGCCCGGGAGACGGTTCCTACGAGCAGTACTTC.

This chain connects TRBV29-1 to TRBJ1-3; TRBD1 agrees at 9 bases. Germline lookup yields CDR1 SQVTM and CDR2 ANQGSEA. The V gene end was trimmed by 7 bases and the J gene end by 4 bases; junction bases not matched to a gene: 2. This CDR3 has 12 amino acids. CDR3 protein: CSGTGAGNTIYF. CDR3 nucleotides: TGCAGCGGGACAGGGGCAGGAAACACCATATATTTT.

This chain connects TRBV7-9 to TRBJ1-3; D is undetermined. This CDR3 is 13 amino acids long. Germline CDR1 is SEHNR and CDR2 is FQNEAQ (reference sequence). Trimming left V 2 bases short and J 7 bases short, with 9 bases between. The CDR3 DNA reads TGTGCCAGCAGCTTAAGTGCCGGGAACACCATATATTTT. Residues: CASSLSAGNTIYF.

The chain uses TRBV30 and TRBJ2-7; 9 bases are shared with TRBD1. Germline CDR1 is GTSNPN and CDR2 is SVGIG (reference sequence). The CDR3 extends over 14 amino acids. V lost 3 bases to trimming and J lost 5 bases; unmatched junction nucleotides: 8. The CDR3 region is CAWRAGTGSDEQYF. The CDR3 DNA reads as TGTGCCTGGAGAGCCGGGACAGGGAGCGACGAGCAGTACTTC.

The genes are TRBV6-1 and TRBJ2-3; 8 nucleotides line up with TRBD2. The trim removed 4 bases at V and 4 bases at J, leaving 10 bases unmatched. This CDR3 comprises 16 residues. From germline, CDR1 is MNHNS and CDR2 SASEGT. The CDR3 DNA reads TGTGCCAGCAGTGGGGCTTTTGCGGGGGGATCAGATACGCAGTATTTT. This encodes CASSGAFAGGSDTQYF.

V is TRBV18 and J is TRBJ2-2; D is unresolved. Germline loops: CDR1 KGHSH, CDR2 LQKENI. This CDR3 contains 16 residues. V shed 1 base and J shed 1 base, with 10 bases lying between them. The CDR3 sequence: CASSPRTVGNTGELFF. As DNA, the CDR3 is TGTGCCAGCTCACCACGAACCGTTGGGAACACCGGGGAGCTGTTTTTT.

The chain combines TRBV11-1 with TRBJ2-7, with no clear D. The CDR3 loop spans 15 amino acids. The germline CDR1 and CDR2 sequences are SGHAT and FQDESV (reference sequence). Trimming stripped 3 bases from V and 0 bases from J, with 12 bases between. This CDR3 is CASSFLRGGSYEQYF. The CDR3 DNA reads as TGTGCCAGCAGCTTTTTGCGCGGTGGCTCCTACGAGCAGTACTTC.

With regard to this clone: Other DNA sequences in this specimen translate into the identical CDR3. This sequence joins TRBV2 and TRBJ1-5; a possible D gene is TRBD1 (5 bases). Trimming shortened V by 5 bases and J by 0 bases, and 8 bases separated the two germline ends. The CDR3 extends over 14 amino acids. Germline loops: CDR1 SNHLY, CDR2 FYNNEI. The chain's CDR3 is CASSRQTSNQPQHF. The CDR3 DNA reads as TGTGCCAGCAGTAGACAGACTAGCAATCAGCCCCAGCATTTT.

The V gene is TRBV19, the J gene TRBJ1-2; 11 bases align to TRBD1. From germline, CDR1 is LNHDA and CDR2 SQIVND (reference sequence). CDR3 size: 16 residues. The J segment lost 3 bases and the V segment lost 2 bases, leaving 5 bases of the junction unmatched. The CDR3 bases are TGTGCCAGTAGTATAACCGGGACAGGGGGTGACTATGGCTACACCTTC. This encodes CASSITGTGGDYGYTF. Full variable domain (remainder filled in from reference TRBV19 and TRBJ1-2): DGGITQSPKYLFRKEGQNVTLSCEQNLNHDAMYWYRQDPGQGLRLIYYSQIVNDFQKGDIAEGYSVSREKKESFPLTVTSAQKNPTAFYLCASSITGTGGDYGYTFGSGTRLTVV.

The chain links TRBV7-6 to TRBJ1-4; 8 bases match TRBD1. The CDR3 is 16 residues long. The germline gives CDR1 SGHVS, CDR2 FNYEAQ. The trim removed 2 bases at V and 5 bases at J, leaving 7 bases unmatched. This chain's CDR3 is CASSLLQGAINEKLFF. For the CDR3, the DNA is TGTGCCAGCAGCTTATTGCAGGGGGCTATAAATGAAAAACTGTTTTTT.

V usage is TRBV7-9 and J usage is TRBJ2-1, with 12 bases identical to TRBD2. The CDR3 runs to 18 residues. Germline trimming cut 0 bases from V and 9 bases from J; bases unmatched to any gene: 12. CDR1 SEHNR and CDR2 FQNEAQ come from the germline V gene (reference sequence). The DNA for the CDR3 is TGTGCCAGCAGCTTAGCCAGACTAGCGGGAGATCCCTTGGGTGAGCAGTTCTTC. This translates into CASSLARLAGDPLGEQFF. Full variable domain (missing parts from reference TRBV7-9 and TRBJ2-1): DTGVSQNPRHKITKRGQNVTFRCDPISEHNRLYWYRQTLGQGPEFLTYFQNEAQLEKSRLLSDRFSAERPKGSFSTLEIQRTEQGDSAMYLCASSLARLAGDPLGEQFFGPGTRLTVL.

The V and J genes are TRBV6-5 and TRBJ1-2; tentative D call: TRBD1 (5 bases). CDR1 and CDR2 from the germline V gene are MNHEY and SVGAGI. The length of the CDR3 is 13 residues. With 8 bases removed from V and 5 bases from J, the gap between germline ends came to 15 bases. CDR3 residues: CASLVSGYYGYTF. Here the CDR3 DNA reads TGTGCCAGCCTAGTGTCAGGGTATTATGGCTACACCTTC.

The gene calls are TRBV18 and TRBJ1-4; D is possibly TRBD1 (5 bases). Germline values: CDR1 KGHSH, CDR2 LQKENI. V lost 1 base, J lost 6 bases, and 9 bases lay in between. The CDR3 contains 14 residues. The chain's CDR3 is CASSPRGVDEKLFF. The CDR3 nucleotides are TGTGCCAGCTCACCACGGGGGGTGGATGAAAAACTGTTTTTT.

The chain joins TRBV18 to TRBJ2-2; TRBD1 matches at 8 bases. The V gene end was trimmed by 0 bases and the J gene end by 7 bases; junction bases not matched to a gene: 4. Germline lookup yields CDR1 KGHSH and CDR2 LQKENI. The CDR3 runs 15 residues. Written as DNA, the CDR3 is TGTGCCAGCTCACCACCCAGGGGGCGCGACGGGGAGCTGTTTTTT. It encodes CASSPPRGRDGELFF.

CDR3: CASSGIDLEVGYGYTF. CDR3 sequence (DNA): TGCGCCAGCAGTGGTATTGACTTGGAGGTGGGCTATGGCTACACCTTC. The chain employs TRBV10-2 and TRBJ1-2; unclear D gene. This CDR3 has 16 amino acids. Per the germline V gene, CDR1 is WSHSY and CDR2 is SAAADI. V gave up 4 bases and J gave up 4 bases, with 19 bases separating them.

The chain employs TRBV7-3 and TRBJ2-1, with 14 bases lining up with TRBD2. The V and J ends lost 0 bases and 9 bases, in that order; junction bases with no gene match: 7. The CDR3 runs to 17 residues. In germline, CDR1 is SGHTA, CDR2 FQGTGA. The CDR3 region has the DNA TGTGCCAGCAGCTTAACAGGGACTAGCGGGAGTGGTGGTGAGCAGTTCTTC. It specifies CASSLTGTSGSGGEQFF.

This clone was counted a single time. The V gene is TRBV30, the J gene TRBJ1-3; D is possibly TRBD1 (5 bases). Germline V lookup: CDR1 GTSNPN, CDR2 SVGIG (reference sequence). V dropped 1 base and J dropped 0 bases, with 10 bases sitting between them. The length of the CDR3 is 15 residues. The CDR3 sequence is CAWSAKGDSGNTIYF. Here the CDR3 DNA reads TGTGCCTGGAGTGCAAAAGGGGACTCTGGAAACACCATATATTTT.

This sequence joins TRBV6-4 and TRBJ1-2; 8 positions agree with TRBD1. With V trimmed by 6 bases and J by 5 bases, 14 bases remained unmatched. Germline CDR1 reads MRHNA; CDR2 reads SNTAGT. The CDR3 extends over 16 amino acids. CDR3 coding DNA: TGTGCCAGCAGGGATAGGACAGGGAGGATAAGTTATGGCTACACCTTC. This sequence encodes CASRDRTGRISYGYTF.

The CDR3 spells CAWSVEGLGGYTF. In nucleotides, the CDR3 is TGTGCCTGGAGTGTAGAAGGGTTGGGAGGCTACACCTTC. The chain couples TRBV30 to TRBJ1-2; D is unclear. CDR1 and CDR2 from the germline V gene are GTSNPN and SVGIG (reference sequence). This CDR3 is 13 amino acids long. V was trimmed by 0 bases and J by 8 bases, leaving 13 bases between them.

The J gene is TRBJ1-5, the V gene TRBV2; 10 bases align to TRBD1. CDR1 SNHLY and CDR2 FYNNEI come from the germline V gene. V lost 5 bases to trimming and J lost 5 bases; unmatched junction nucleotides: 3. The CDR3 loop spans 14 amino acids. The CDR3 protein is CASSRGQGYQPQHF. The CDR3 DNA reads TGTGCCAGCAGTCGGGGACAGGGGTATCAGCCCCAGCATTTT.

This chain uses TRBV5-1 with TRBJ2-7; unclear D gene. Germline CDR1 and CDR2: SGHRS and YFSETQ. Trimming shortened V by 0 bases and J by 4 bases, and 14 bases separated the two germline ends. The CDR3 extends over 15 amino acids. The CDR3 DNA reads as TGCGCCAGCAGCTTGGAACCTACAGCCCATTACGAGCAGTACTTC. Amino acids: CASSLEPTAHYEQYF.

Written as DNA, the CDR3 is TGTGCCAGCAGCCAAGAATGGGGTGAGGAGATGAACACTGAAGCTTTCTTT. Amino acids: CASSQEWGEEMNTEAFF. The chain has TRBV14 and TRBJ1-1, with D unresolved. The CDR3 totals 17 residues. The germline CDR1 and CDR2 sequences are SGHDN and FVKESK. Trimming took 0 bases from V and 0 from J, leaving 14 bases between them. Looking up the rest from reference TRBV14 and TRBJ1-1 gives the full variable domain: EAGVTQFPSHSVIEKGQTVTLRCDPISGHDNLYWYRRVMGKEIKFLLHFVKESKQDESGMPNNRFLAERTGGTYSTLKVQPAELEDSGVYFCASSQEWGEEMNTEAFFGQGTRLTVV.

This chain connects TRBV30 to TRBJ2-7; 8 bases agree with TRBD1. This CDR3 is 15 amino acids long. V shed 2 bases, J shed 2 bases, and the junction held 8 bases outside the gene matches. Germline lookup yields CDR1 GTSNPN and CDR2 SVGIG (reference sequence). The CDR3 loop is CAWSYRGSIAYEQYF. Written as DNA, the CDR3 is TGTGCCTGGAGTTACAGGGGGAGTATCGCCTACGAGCAGTACTTC.

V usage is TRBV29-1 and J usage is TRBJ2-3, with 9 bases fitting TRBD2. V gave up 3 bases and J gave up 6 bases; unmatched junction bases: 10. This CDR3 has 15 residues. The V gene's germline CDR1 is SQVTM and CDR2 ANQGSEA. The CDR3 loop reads CSVEGTSSYLDTQYF. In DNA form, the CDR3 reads TGCAGCGTTGAGGGGACTAGCAGTTATTTGGATACGCAGTATTTT.